The 4 T cell receptor beta chains below all came from one sample that was sequenced in a study of OX40 agonist ivuxolimab in advanced cancers. The repertoire was sequenced with immunoSEQ multiplex PCR; TCRdb's copy has only in-frame clones and lacks some. The data hold just under 95,000 clones, with roughly 87% observed a single time. The sample here was CD4+ or CD8+ T cells sorted from blood, taken in a trial of the OX40 agonist ivuxolimab. Receptors were obtained from an adult with an advanced solid tumor such as melanoma, head and neck, liver or kidney cancer.

The chain has TRBV5-8 and TRBJ2-1; D not resolved. Trimming took off 0 bases at V and 0 bases at J, with 13 bases between the two ends. This CDR3 contains 17 residues. The germline V gene has CDR1 SGHTS and CDR2 YDEGEE. The CDR3 is CASSLARVESSYNEQFF. The CDR3 DNA follows: TGTGCCAGCAGCTTGGCCCGCGTGGAGAGCTCCTACAATGAGCAGTTCTTC.

This clone was detected only once. This chain joins TRBV30 and TRBJ1-2, with TRBD1 identical over 8 bases. CDR1 GTSNPN and CDR2 SVGIG come from the germline V gene (reference sequence). This CDR3 contains 13 residues. Trimming at V came to 2 bases and at J to 10 bases, leaving 9 bases not matched to a gene. The CDR3 bases are TGTGCCTGGAGTATACGACAGGGGATGGACTACACCTTC. Its translation is CAWSIRQGMDYTF.

The genes are TRBV7-9 and TRBJ1-5, with TRBD1 as a possible D gene (5 bases). Germline V lookup: CDR1 SEHNR, CDR2 FQNEAQ (reference sequence). This CDR3 has 14 amino acids. V was trimmed by 1 base and J by 3 bases, leaving 7 bases between them. The CDR3 DNA follows: TGTGCCAGCAGCTTAGACAGGCACAATCAGCCCCAGCATTTT. Translated: CASSLDRHNQPQHF.

The genes are TRBV9 and TRBJ1-3; 7 positions match TRBD1. From germline, CDR1 is SGDLS and CDR2 YYNGEE. V was clipped by 2 bases and J by 4 bases; unmatched bases: 9. The CDR3 spans 16 residues. CDR3: CASSVGTGVQGNTIYF. The CDR3 coding sequence is TGTGCCAGCAGCGTGGGTACAGGGGTACAAGGAAACACCATATATTTT.